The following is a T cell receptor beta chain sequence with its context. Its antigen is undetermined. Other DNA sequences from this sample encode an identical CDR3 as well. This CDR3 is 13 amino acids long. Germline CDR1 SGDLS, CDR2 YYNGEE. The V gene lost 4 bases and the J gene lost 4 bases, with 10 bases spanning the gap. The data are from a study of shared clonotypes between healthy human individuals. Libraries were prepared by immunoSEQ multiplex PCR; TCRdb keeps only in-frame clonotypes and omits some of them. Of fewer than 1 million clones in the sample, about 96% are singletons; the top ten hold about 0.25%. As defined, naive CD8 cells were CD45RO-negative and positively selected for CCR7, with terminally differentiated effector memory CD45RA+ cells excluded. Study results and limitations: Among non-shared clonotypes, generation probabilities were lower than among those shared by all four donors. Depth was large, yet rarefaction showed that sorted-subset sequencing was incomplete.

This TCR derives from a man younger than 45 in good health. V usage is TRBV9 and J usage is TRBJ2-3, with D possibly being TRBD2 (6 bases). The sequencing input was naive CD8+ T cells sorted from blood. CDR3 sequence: CASSLRLADTQYF. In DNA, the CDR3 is TGTGCCAGCAGCCTTCGACTAGCAGATACGCAGTATTTT.